This entry is about one T cell receptor (beta chain). This clone is termed medium-sized (0.01 to 0.1%). Its antigen is still unknown. No clone much larger than this one lies a single base away; base qualities are absent. TCRbeta CDR3 regions were profiled by bias-controlled multiplex PCR amplification of genomic DNA with the immunoSEQ Assay. Turning to the authors' computational methods: The absolute abundance of each unique TCRbeta CDR3 region was quantified after sequences were collapsed and filtered. Two models were used to test differential abundance: a binomial model (Fisher-equivalent) and a beta-binomial model that adds time-dependent variance fitted from healthy donors. Any clone with fewer than 5 combined templates was excluded, and a clone was called differentially abundant if its Benjamini-Hochberg FDR was below 0.01. Using the form v = (b*log(k)+a)^2, the beta-binomial variance was modeled as a function of the total template count across the two samples. Imported from immuneACCESS, the table was reduced by TCRdb to in-frame sequences with V and J called. These copies leave out some clones; in studies compared against another copy, an unresolved V gene accounts for under half, and the cause of the remainder is not known. V, J and clone size reflect that table, while D and trimming were determined from the DNA. This sample holds tens of thousands of clones; about 80% were observed only once. The ten largest make up 17% of the sample.

The CDR3 covers 12 residues, taking in both the cysteine and the phenylalanine. Only CDR3 DNA remains: 36 bases, in frame from the first base. CDR1 and CDR2, per the germline V gene (reference sequence), are SEHNR and FQNEAQ. V and J are truncated by 4 bases and 12 bases respectively, leaving an intervening sequence of 15 bases. During the collection period, no immune events, such as infections, were documented for the healthy donors. Blood repertoires from healthy donors were used as a training cohort for calibrating time-dependent variance in a beta-binomial model of differential abundance of T-cell clones. There were about ten healthy donors in the training cohort, of whom 3 were female and 7 were male. The donors were between roughly 29 and 64 years old, with an average age of about 40 years. Whole blood from each healthy donor was obtained from a commercial supplier and was collected at three time points roughly 13 days apart. For immunosequencing, genomic DNA was extracted from unsorted whole blood.

These data come from a study of identifying expanded T cells in peripheral blood (dated by TCRdb to about 2019). Notes on the research overall: Separate aliquots of the same genomic DNA pool were sequenced to produce technical replicates, and four replicates were compared in pairs. Here is what the overall study found, with its caveats: The authors expected that over much longer intervals, such as months to years, biological variance in healthy repertoires might increase even further. Both the number of clones called differentially abundant and the false-positive rate were significantly reduced by the beta-binomial model across all healthy-donor time intervals. For all healthy donors, the variance in clone template counts between two-week samples rose significantly as total template count increased. Between technical replicates the binomial model flagged about 1.1 differentially abundant clones, whereas over roughly two weeks the binomial model flagged about 16.4 and over approximately four weeks 19 to 20.

The TCR comes from a person between 18 and 75 years old in good health. The rearranged segments are TRBV7-9 and TRBJ2-5; no D gene call is confident. Sequencing input: blood. This receptor carries the CDR3 CASSSSGQTKYF. Here is the DNA: TGTGCCAGCAGCTCCTCTGGGCAGACAAAGTACTTC.